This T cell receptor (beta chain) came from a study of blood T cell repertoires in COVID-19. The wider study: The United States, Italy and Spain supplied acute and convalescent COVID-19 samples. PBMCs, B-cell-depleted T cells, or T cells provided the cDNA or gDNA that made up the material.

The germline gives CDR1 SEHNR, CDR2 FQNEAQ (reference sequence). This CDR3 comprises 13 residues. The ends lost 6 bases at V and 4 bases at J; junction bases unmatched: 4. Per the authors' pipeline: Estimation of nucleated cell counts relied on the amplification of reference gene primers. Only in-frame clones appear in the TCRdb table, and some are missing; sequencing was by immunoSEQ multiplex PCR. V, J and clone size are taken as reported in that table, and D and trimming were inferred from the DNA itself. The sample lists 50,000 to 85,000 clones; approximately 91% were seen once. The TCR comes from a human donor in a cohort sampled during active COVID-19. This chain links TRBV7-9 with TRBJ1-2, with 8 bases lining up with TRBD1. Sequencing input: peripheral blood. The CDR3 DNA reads TGTGCCAGCAGACCCACAGGGGGCTATGGCTACACCTTC. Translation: CASRPTGGYGYTF.